A selection of T cell receptor beta chains follows, all from one sample in a study of blood T cells in healthy people across ages. TCRdb called the 5' RACE reads again in MiXCR, with one record for every CDR3 protein. There are some 700,000 distinct CDR3 sequences in the sample; 22% occur only once, and about 22% lies in the top ten. Sequencing was carried out using blood. These receptors were collected from a man aged 65-85 years in good health. The CDR3 runs from the conserved cysteine through the conserved F or W. A D gene is named only where the DNA matches it firmly. Size tells how often a clone was seen (once, few, many) or the class of an expanded clone, and some rows leave it out.

d_call: NA; j_call: TRBJ2-5; clone_size: few; v_call: TRBV14; cdr3_nt: TGTGCCAGCACCTCAAAGGGATACCAAGAGACCCAGTACTTC; cdr3_aa: CASTSKGYQETQYF
d_call: TRBD1; j_call: TRBJ1-3; clone_size: few; v_call: TRBV6-5; cdr3_nt: TGTGCCAGCTCTTTCTCCATAACAGGGGGGCTAGGAAACACCATATATTTT; cdr3_aa: CASSFSITGGLGNTIYF
d_call: TRBD2; j_call: TRBJ2-7; clone_size: NA; v_call: TRBV15; cdr3_nt: TGTGCCACCAGCAGAGATCTAGGCGGGGGCTCCTACGAGCAGTACTTC; cdr3_aa: CATSRDLGGGSYEQYF
d_call: NA; j_call: TRBJ2-5; clone_size: few; v_call: TRBV4-1; cdr3_nt: TGCGCCAGCAGCCAAGCCTCCGGGACTCGAGAGACCCAGTACTTC; cdr3_aa: CASSQASGTRETQYF
d_call: NA; j_call: TRBJ1-5; clone_size: few; v_call: TRBV9; cdr3_nt: TGTGCCAGCAGCGTAGGCCCAGACTACAATCAGCCCCAGCATTTT; cdr3_aa: CASSVGPDYNQPQHF
d_call: TRBD2; j_call: TRBJ2-5; clone_size: NA; v_call: TRBV11-2; cdr3_nt: TGTGCCAGCGGATTCCAGCGGGGGGCAGAGACCCAGTACTTC; cdr3_aa: CASGFQRGAETQYF
d_call: NA; j_call: TRBJ1-1; clone_size: few; v_call: TRBV6-1; cdr3_nt: TGTGCCAGCAGTGAAGGAGGGTCCGGGGGCGGGAGAGCTTTCTTT; cdr3_aa: CASSEGGSGGGRAFF
d_call: NA; j_call: TRBJ1-4; clone_size: NA; v_call: TRBV20-1; cdr3_nt: TGCAGTGCTAGAGAGAATGAAAAACTGTTTTTT; cdr3_aa: CSARENEKLFF
d_call: TRBD1; j_call: TRBJ1-2; clone_size: few; v_call: TRBV7-6; cdr3_nt: TGTGCCAGCAGCTTAGCCCAGGGGGCGAACTATGGCTACACCTTC; cdr3_aa: CASSLAQGANYGYTF
d_call: NA; j_call: TRBJ1-2; clone_size: few; v_call: TRBV29-1; cdr3_nt: TGCAGCGTTGTAGGGTATGGCTACACCTTC; cdr3_aa: CSVVGYGYTF
d_call: NA; j_call: TRBJ2-5; clone_size: few; v_call: TRBV27; cdr3_nt: TGTGCCAGCACCCGGCTAGCCAATCCAGAGACCCAGTACTTC; cdr3_aa: CASTRLANPETQYF
d_call: NA; j_call: TRBJ2-5; clone_size: few; v_call: TRBV9; cdr3_nt: TGTGCCAGCAGCGTAGGGCCCGAAGAGACCCAGTACTTC; cdr3_aa: CASSVGPEETQYF
d_call: TRBD2; j_call: TRBJ2-5; clone_size: few; v_call: TRBV12-3/TRBV12-4; cdr3_nt: TGTGCCAGCAGTTTATCGGGGGGGGCCCTAGAGACCCAGTACTTC; cdr3_aa: CASSLSGGALETQYF
d_call: NA; j_call: TRBJ1-4; clone_size: few; v_call: TRBV5-5; cdr3_nt: TGTGCCAGCAGCTTGGGAAGGTCCGGGACAAAGGACGAAAAACTGTTTTTT; cdr3_aa: CASSLGRSGTKDEKLFF
d_call: NA; j_call: TRBJ1-4; clone_size: NA; v_call: TRBV5-1; cdr3_nt: TGCGCCAGCAACTTCGGACAAGGCAATGAAAAACTGTTTTTT; cdr3_aa: CASNFGQGNEKLFF
d_call: TRBD1; j_call: TRBJ2-3; clone_size: NA; v_call: TRBV14; cdr3_nt: TGTGCCAGCAGCCACCGGGACAGGGCCGCAGATACGCAGTATTTT; cdr3_aa: CASSHRDRAADTQYF
d_call: NA; j_call: TRBJ2-3; clone_size: few; v_call: TRBV4-2; cdr3_nt: TGTGCCAGCAGTCAAGATCTTCGGCTAGCCAGTCCAGATACGCAGTATTTT; cdr3_aa: CASSQDLRLASPDTQYF
d_call: NA; j_call: TRBJ1-2; clone_size: NA; v_call: TRBV11-2; cdr3_nt: TGTGCCAGCAGCTTAGGACCCGGAGGATTTAATGGCTACACCTTC; cdr3_aa: CASSLGPGGFNGYTF
d_call: NA; j_call: TRBJ2-3; clone_size: once; v_call: TRBV6-5; cdr3_nt: TGTGCCAGCAGCCCCTCCGGGCGGGTTACGCAGTATTTT; cdr3_aa: CASSPSGRVTQYF
d_call: NA; j_call: TRBJ1-4; clone_size: NA; v_call: TRBV28; cdr3_nt: TGTGCCAGCAGACGGGCCGGAGAAAAACTGTTTTTT; cdr3_aa: CASRRAGEKLFF
d_call: TRBD1; j_call: TRBJ2-1; clone_size: NA; v_call: TRBV12-3/TRBV12-4; cdr3_nt: TGTGCCAGCAGTGCCATAGGACAGGTTACTGAGCAGTTCTTC; cdr3_aa: CASSAIGQVTEQFF
d_call: NA; j_call: TRBJ1-6; clone_size: few; v_call: TRBV11-1; cdr3_nt: TGTGCCAGCAGCTCCCGGACAGTCCCCAATTCACCCCTCCACTTT; cdr3_aa: CASSSRTVPNSPLHF
d_call: TRBD1; j_call: TRBJ1-5; clone_size: NA; v_call: TRBV27; cdr3_nt: TGTGCCAGCAGTTTCGGGACAGGGAAAGGCAATCAGCCCCAGCATTTT; cdr3_aa: CASSFGTGKGNQPQHF
d_call: TRBD1; j_call: TRBJ2-3; clone_size: few; v_call: TRBV7-3; cdr3_nt: TGTGCCAGCAGCTTAAACGGGGCAGGGGGAGATACGCAGTATTTT; cdr3_aa: CASSLNGAGGDTQYF
d_call: NA; j_call: TRBJ2-7; clone_size: NA; v_call: TRBV3-1; cdr3_nt: TGTGCCAGCAGCCAATCGGCTCTAGCCTACGAGCAGTACTTC; cdr3_aa: CASSQSALAYEQYF
d_call: NA; j_call: TRBJ1-5; clone_size: NA; v_call: TRBV7-8; cdr3_nt: TGTGCCAGCAGCTTAGCCGCTTACAGAACCCATCAGCCCCAGCATTTT; cdr3_aa: CASSLAAYRTHQPQHF
d_call: TRBD1; j_call: TRBJ1-3; clone_size: NA; v_call: TRBV19; cdr3_nt: TGTGCCAGTAGTACACAGGGGACTGGAAACACCATATATTTT; cdr3_aa: CASSTQGTGNTIYF
d_call: NA; j_call: TRBJ1-6; clone_size: few; v_call: TRBV7-2; cdr3_nt: TGTGCCAGCAGCTTAGGAGTGATCCATTCACCCCTCCACTTT; cdr3_aa: CASSLGVIHSPLHF
d_call: TRBD1; j_call: TRBJ1-1; clone_size: NA; v_call: TRBV12-3/TRBV12-4; cdr3_nt: TGTGCCAGCAGTTTAAGCTTCCGACAGGGGATGGCTTTCTTT; cdr3_aa: CASSLSFRQGMAFF
d_call: NA; j_call: TRBJ1-2; clone_size: NA; v_call: TRBV3-1; cdr3_nt: TGTGCCAGCAGCCTCGGGATGGGGAATGGCTACACCTTC; cdr3_aa: CASSLGMGNGYTF
d_call: NA; j_call: TRBJ2-7; clone_size: few; v_call: TRBV3-1; cdr3_nt: TGTGCCAGCAGCCAAGCCCTCCGGGCTAGGGAGCAGTACTTC; cdr3_aa: CASSQALRAREQYF
d_call: NA; j_call: TRBJ1-2; clone_size: few; v_call: TRBV5-6; cdr3_nt: TGTGCCAGCAGCCCGGCGGGGGGAAGCTATGGCTACACCTTC; cdr3_aa: CASSPAGGSYGYTF
d_call: NA; j_call: TRBJ2-1; clone_size: few; v_call: TRBV20-1; cdr3_nt: TGCAGTGCTACGGGACAACATTATGAGCAGTTCTTC; cdr3_aa: CSATGQHYEQFF
d_call: TRBD2; j_call: TRBJ2-1; clone_size: NA; v_call: TRBV10-3; cdr3_nt: TGTGCCATCAGCTGGACTAGCGGGAGTCAGGGTCGCTCCTACAATGAGCAGTTCTTC; cdr3_aa: CAISWTSGSQGRSYNEQFF
d_call: TRBD2; j_call: TRBJ2-5; clone_size: NA; v_call: TRBV7-2; cdr3_nt: TGTGCCAGCAGCTTAGACGGGAGGTCAGGGCAAGAGACCCGGTACTTC; cdr3_aa: CASSLDGRSGQETRYF
d_call: NA; j_call: TRBJ2-6; clone_size: NA; v_call: TRBV6-2/TRBV6-3; cdr3_nt: TGTGGCAGCAGAAAAGGGGGCTCTGGGGCCAACGTCCTGACTTTC; cdr3_aa: CGSRKGGSGANVLTF
d_call: TRBD1; j_call: TRBJ2-7; clone_size: few; v_call: TRBV19; cdr3_nt: TGTGCCAGTAGTATCGGGACAGGGTCTTACGAGCAGTACTTC; cdr3_aa: CASSIGTGSYEQYF
d_call: TRBD1; j_call: TRBJ1-2; clone_size: NA; v_call: TRBV12-3/TRBV12-4; cdr3_nt: TGTGCCAGCAGTCCGGGACAGGGGGTACAGTACACCTTC; cdr3_aa: CASSPGQGVQYTF
d_call: TRBD1; j_call: TRBJ1-4; clone_size: NA; v_call: TRBV4-3; cdr3_nt: TGCGCCAGCAGTCAAACAGGGGTGGGAGCAACTAATGAAAAACTGTTTTTT; cdr3_aa: CASSQTGVGATNEKLFF
d_call: NA; j_call: TRBJ1-1; clone_size: NA; v_call: TRBV29-1; cdr3_nt: TGCAGCGTAGGGGGGTACAGGGATGATTATGAAGCTTTCTTT; cdr3_aa: CSVGGYRDDYEAFF
d_call: NA; j_call: TRBJ1-2; clone_size: once; v_call: TRBV29-1; cdr3_nt: TGCAGCGTTGAAGGCCAGGGGAGGAATGGCTACACCTTC; cdr3_aa: CSVEGQGRNGYTF
d_call: TRBD2; j_call: TRBJ2-3; clone_size: NA; v_call: TRBV2; cdr3_nt: TGTGCCGGGTCCTTAGCGGGGGGGTCAGATACGCAGTATTTT; cdr3_aa: CAGSLAGGSDTQYF
d_call: NA; j_call: TRBJ1-2; clone_size: NA; v_call: TRBV29-1; cdr3_nt: TGCAGCGTTGAAGTAGGGGTCTATGGCTACACCTTC; cdr3_aa: CSVEVGVYGYTF
d_call: NA; j_call: TRBJ2-2; clone_size: few; v_call: TRBV28; cdr3_nt: TGTGCCAGCAGGATCACCGGGACAACGAACACCGGGGAGCTGTTTTTT; cdr3_aa: CASRITGTTNTGELFF
d_call: NA; j_call: TRBJ1-1; clone_size: NA; v_call: TRBV28; cdr3_nt: TGTGCCAGCAGCTACGGACAGAGGAACACTGAAGCTTTCTTT; cdr3_aa: CASSYGQRNTEAFF
d_call: TRBD2; j_call: TRBJ2-1; clone_size: NA; v_call: TRBV5-1; cdr3_nt: TGCGCCAGCAGCTTGGGGCCTAGCGGAGACAATGAGCAGTTCTTC; cdr3_aa: CASSLGPSGDNEQFF
d_call: NA; j_call: TRBJ2-1; clone_size: NA; v_call: TRBV14; cdr3_nt: TGTGCCAGCAGCCTCCCCGAGGGCCAGGGTCTAGGCAATGAGCAGTTCTTC; cdr3_aa: CASSLPEGQGLGNEQFF
d_call: NA; j_call: TRBJ1-5; clone_size: NA; v_call: TRBV7-9; cdr3_nt: TGTGCCAGCAGCTTAGGAAGGGCCCAGCATTTT; cdr3_aa: CASSLGRAQHF
d_call: NA; j_call: TRBJ1-1; clone_size: few; v_call: TRBV12-3/TRBV12-4; cdr3_nt: TGTGCCAGCAGCCCTCCCCCCCCGAACACTGAAGCTTTCTTT; cdr3_aa: CASSPPPPNTEAFF